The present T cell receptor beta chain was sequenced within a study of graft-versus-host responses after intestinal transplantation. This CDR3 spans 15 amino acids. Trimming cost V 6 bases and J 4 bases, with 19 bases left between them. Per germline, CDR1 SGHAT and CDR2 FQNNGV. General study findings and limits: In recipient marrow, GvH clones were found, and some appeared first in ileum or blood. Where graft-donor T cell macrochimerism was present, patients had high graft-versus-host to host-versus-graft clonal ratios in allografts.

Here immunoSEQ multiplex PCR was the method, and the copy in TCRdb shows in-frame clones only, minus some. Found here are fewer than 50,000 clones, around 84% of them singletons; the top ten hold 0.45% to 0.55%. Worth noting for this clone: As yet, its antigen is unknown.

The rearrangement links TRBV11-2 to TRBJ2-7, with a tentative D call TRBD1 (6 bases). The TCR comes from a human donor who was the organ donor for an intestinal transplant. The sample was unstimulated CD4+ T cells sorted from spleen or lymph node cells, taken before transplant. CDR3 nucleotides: TGTGCCAGCAGGATACACAGGGTCTCCGGGTACGAGCAGTACTTC. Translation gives CASRIHRVSGYEQYF.